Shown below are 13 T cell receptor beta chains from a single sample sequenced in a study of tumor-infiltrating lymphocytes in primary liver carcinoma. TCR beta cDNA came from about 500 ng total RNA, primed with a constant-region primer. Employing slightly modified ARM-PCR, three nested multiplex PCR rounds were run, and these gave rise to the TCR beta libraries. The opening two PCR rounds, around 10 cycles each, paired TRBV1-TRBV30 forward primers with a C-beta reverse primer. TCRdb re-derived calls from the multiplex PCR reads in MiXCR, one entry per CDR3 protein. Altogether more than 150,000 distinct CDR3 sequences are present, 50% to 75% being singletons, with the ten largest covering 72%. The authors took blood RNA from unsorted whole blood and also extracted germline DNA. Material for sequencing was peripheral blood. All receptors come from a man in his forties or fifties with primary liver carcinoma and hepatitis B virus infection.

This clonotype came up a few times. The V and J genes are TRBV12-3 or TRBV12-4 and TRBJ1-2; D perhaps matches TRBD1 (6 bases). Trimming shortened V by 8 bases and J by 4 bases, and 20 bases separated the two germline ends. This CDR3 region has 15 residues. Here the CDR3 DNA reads TGTGCCAGCCAACCCCGGACAGCTCAGGGCTATGGCTACACCTTC. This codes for CASQPRTAQGYGYTF.

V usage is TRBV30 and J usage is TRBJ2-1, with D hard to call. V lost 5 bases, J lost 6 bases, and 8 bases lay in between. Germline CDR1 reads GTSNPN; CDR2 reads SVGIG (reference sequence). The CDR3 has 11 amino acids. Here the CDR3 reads CAWRKANEQFF. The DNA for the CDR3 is TGTGCCTGGCGTAAGGCCAATGAGCAGTTCTTC.

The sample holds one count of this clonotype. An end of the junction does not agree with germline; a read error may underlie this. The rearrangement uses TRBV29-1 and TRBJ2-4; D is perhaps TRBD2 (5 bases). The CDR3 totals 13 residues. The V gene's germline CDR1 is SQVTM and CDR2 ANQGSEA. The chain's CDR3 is CSVLGIAKNIQYF. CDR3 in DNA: TGCAGCGTTCTCGGGATAGCCAAAAACATACAGTACTTC. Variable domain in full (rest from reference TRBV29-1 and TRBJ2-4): SAVISQKPSRDICQRGTSLTIQCQVDSQVTMMFWYRQQPGQSLTLIATANQGSEATYESGFVIDKFPISRPNLTFSTLTVSNMSPEDSSIYLCSVLGIAKNIQYFGAGTRLSVL.

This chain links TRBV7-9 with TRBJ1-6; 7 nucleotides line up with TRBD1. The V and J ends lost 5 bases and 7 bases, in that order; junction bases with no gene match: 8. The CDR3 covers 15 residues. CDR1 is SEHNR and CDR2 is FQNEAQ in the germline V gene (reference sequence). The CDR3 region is CASSRLGQENSPLHF. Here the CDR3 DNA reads TGTGCCAGCAGCCGACTTGGACAGGAGAATTCACCCCTCCACTTT. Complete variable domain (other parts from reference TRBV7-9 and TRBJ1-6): DTGVSQNPRHKITKRGQNVTFRCDPISEHNRLYWYRQTLGQGPEFLTYFQNEAQLEKSRLLSDRFSAERPKGSFSTLEIQRTEQGDSAMYLCASSRLGQENSPLHFGNGTRLTVT.

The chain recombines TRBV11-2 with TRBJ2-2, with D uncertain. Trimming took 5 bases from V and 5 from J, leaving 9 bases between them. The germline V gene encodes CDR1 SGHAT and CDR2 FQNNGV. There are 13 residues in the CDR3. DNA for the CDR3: TGTGCCAGCAGCGGATGGTCAACCGGGGAGCTGTTTTTT. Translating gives CASSGWSTGELFF.

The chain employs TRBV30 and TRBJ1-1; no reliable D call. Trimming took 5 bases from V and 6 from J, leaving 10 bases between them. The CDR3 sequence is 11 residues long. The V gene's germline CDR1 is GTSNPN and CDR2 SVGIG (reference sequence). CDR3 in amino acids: CAWQFVSEAFF. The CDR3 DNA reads TGTGCCTGGCAGTTTGTATCTGAAGCTTTCTTT.

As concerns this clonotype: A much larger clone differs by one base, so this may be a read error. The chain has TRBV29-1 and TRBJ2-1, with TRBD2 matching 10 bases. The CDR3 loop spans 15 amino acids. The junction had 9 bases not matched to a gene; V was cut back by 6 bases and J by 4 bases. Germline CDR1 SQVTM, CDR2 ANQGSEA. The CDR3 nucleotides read TGCAGCGTCTCCTCCGAGACTAGCGGGTACAATGAGCAGTTCTTC. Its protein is CSVSSETSGYNEQFF.

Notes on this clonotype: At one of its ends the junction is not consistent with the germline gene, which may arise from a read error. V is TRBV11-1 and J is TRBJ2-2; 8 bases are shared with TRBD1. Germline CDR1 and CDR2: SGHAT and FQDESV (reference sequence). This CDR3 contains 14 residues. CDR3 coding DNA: TGTGCCTGCAGGCCGACAGGGGCTCCCTGGGAGCTGTTTTTT. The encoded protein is CACRPTGAPWELFF.

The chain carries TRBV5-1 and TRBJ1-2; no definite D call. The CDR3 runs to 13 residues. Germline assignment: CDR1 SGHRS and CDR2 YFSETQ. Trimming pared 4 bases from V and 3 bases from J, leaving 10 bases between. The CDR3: CASSGDGYYGYTF. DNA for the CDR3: TGCGCCAGCAGCGGTGACGGCTACTATGGCTACACCTTC.

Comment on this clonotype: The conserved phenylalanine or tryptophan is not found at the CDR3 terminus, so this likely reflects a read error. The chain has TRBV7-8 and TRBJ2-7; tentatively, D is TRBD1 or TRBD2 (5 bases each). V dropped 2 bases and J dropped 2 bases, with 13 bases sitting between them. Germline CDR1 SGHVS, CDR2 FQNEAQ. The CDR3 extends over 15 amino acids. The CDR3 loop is CASSLMGRDAYEQYI. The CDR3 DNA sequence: TGTGCCAGCAGCTTAATGGGACGGGACGCCTACGAGCAGTACATC.

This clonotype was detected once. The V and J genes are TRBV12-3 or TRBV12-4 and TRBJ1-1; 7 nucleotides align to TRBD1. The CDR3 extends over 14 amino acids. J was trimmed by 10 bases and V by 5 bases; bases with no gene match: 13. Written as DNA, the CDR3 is TGTGCCAGCAGTCCTGGACAGGTGGCGGCTGGAGCTTTCTTT. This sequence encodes CASSPGQVAAGAFF.

CDR3 region: CASGSLVMFTDTQYF. The DNA of the CDR3 is TGTGCCAGTGGCTCATTGGTGATGTTCACAGATACGCAGTATTTT. The chain uses TRBV11-2 and TRBJ2-3; D remains unclear. V was trimmed by 9 bases and J by 2 bases, leaving 18 bases between them. The CDR3 loop spans 15 amino acids. Germline CDR1 SGHAT, CDR2 FQNNGV.

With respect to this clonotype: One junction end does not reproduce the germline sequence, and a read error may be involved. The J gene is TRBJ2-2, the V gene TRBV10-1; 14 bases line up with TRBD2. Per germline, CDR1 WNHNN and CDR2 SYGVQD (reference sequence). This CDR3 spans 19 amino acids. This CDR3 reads CASGPGTSGRLLYTGELFF. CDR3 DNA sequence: TGCGCCAGCGGTCCCGGGACTAGCGGGAGACTGTTATACACTGGGGAGCTGTTTTTT.